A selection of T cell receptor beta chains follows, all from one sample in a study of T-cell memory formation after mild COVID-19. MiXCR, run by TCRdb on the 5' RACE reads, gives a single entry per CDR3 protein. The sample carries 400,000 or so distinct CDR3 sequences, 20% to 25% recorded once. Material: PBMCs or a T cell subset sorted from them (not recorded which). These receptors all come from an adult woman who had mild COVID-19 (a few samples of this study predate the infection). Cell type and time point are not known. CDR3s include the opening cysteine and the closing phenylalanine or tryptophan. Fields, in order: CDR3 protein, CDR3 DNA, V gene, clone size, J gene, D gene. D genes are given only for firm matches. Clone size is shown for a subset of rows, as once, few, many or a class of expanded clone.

CASSYYGGDYGFTF TGTGCCAGCAGTTACTACGGAGGGGACTATGGCTTCACCTTC TRBV6-2/TRBV6-3 . TRBJ1-2 .
CASSPLAGVYNEQFF TGCGCCAGCAGCCCGCTAGCGGGAGTCTACAATGAGCAGTTCTTC TRBV5-1 many TRBJ2-1 TRBD2
CSVQRGHYNEQFF TGCAGCGTTCAGCGGGGGCACTACAATGAGCAGTTCTTC TRBV29-1 . TRBJ2-1 TRBD2
CASSAESQYNEQFF TGTGCCAGTTCCGCAGAGTCCCAATACAATGAGCAGTTCTTC TRBV19 . TRBJ2-1 .
CATSDSGQGVYNEQFF TGTGCCACCAGTGACTCGGGACAGGGGGTGTACAATGAGCAGTTCTTC TRBV24-1 few TRBJ2-1 TRBD1
CSASSGQLNNYGYTF TGCAGTGCTAGCTCGGGACAGCTAAATAACTATGGCTACACCTTC TRBV20-1 few TRBJ1-2 TRBD1
CASKDRDYGYTF TGCGCCAGCAAGGACAGGGATTATGGCTACACCTTC TRBV4-1 . TRBJ1-2 TRBD1
CASSLKTGGSSGANVLTF TGTGCCAGCTCACTTAAGACAGGGGGAAGCTCTGGGGCCAACGTCCTGACTTTC TRBV18 many TRBJ2-6 TRBD1
CASSLYWGDEYEQYF TGTGCCAGCAGCTTATATTGGGGTGATGAATACGAGCAGTACTTC TRBV7-7 . TRBJ2-7 .
CASSSTGTGTLEQYF TGTGCCAGCAGCTCGACCGGGACAGGGACTCTCGAGCAGTACTTC TRBV7-8 . TRBJ2-7 TRBD1
CSAAAGGSDNEQFF TGCAGTGCGGCCGCGGGGGGGTCTGACAATGAGCAGTTCTTC TRBV20-1 . TRBJ2-1 TRBD2
CASREGDTQYF TGTGCCAGCAGGGAAGGAGATACGCAGTATTTT TRBV2 . TRBJ2-3 .
CASMEGRGPGEQYF TGTGCCAGTATGGAGGGCAGGGGACCTGGCGAGCAGTACTTC TRBV19 . TRBJ2-7 .
CASSQKGQEAAGELFF TGCGCCAGCAGCCAAAAGGGACAGGAGGCCGCCGGGGAGCTGTTTTTT TRBV5-1 many TRBJ2-2 TRBD1
CAIGRGSGYTF TGTGCCATCGGAAGGGGTTCTGGCTACACCTTC TRBV24-1 few TRBJ1-2 .
CSAIRTSTDTQYF TGCAGTGCTATCCGGACTAGCACAGATACGCAGTATTTT TRBV20-1 . TRBJ2-3 .
CASSFRQTTDTQYF TGCGCCAGCAGCTTTCGACAGACCACAGATACGCAGTATTTT TRBV5-1 few TRBJ2-3 .
CASSPDRGSYGYTF TGTGCCAGCAGCCCGGACAGGGGGAGCTATGGCTACACCTTC TRBV27 . TRBJ1-2 TRBD1
CSARDQNTEAFF TGCAGTGCTAGGGATCAGAACACTGAAGCTTTCTTT TRBV20-1 few TRBJ1-1 .
CASSFKAYSYEQYF TGTGCCAGCAGTTTTAAGGCCTACTCCTACGAGCAGTACTTC TRBV27 many TRBJ2-7 .